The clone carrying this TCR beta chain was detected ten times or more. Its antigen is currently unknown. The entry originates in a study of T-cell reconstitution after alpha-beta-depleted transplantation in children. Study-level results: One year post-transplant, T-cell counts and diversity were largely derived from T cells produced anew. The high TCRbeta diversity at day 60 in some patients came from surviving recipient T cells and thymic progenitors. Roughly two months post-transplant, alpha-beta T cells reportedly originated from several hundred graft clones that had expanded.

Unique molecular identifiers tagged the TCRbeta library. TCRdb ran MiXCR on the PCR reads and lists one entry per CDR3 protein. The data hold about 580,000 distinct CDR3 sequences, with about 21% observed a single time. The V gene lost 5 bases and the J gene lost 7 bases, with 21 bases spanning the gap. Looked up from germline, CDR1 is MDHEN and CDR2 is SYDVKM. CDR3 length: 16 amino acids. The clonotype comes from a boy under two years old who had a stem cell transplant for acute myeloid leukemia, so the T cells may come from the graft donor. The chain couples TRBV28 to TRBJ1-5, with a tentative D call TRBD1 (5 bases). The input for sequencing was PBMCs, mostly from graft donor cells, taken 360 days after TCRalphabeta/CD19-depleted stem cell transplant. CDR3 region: CASSPNLRGKRQPQHF. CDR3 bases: TGTGCCAGCAGTCCCAACCTAAGGGGTAAGAGGCAGCCCCAGCATTTT.